A selection of T cell receptor beta chains follows, all from one sample in a study of blood T cell repertoires in COVID-19. Using immunoSEQ multiplex PCR, the repertoire was profiled, and TCRdb retains in-frame clones only, with some absent. This table has roughly 360,000 clones, around 87% appearing once. Sequencing was performed on PBMCs or T cells enriched from blood (not recorded which). The receptors shown here come from a woman aged 25 to 39 with acute COVID-19. The CDR3 runs from the conserved cysteine through the conserved F or W. Each record gives: J gene, V gene, CDR3 protein.

TRBJ1-6	TRBV3-1/TRBV3-2	CASSPQGPYSPLHF
TRBJ2-2	TRBV10-3	CAIWTGTRTGELFF
TRBJ2-1	TRBV5-8	CATGTGGMYEQFF
TRBJ1-1	TRBV6-5	CASSQDRLNTEAFF
TRBJ1-3	TRBV4-3	CASSQDATGAGNTIYF
TRBJ1-2	TRBV4-1	CASSQGEGGIGGYTF
TRBJ1-3	TRBV30	CAWKASGNTIYF
TRBJ1-4	TRBV10-3	CAISESVGRGPEKLFF
TRBJ1-1	TRBV5-1	CASSIPGHEAFF
TRBJ1-5	TRBV19	CASGKIRDRGQPQHF
TRBJ1-4	TRBV9	CASSREGRGTNEKLFF
TRBJ1-2	TRBV10-1	CARVGVGQGAYGYTF
TRBJ2-3	TRBV4-1	CASSQDSREDTQYF
TRBJ2-2	TRBV3-1/TRBV3-2	CASSQDPTGTGELFF
TRBJ2-3	TRBV3-1/TRBV3-2	CASSQDIGTSGGYTDTQYF
TRBJ2-1	TRBV5-1	CASSPTRGGNNEQFF